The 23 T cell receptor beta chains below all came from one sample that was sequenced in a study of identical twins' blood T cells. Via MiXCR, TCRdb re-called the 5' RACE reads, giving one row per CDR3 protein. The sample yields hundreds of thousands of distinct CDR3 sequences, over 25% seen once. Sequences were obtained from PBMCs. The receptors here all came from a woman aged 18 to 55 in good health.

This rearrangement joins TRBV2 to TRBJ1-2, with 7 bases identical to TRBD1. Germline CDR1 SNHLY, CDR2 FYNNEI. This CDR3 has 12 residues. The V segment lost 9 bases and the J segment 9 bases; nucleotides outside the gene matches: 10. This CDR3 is CARRDRELRYTF. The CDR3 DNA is TGTGCCAGAAGGGACAGAGAGCTACGCTACACCTTC.

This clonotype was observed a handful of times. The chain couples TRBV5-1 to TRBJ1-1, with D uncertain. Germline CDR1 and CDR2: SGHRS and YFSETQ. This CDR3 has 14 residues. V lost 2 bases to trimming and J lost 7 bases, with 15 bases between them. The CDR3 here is CASSLTGDRGEAFF. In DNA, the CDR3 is TGCGCCAGCAGCTTAACTGGGGATCGTGGTGAAGCTTTCTTT. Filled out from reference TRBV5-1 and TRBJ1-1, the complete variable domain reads KAGVTQTPRYLIKTRGQQVTLSCSPISGHRSVSWYQQTPGQGLQFLFEYFSETQRNKGNFPGRFSGRQFSNSRSEMNVSTLELGDSALYLCASSLTGDRGEAFFGQGTRLTVV.

The CDR3: CASSRVRGNEQFF. CDR3 sequence (DNA): TGCGCCAGCAGCCGCGTGAGGGGAAATGAGCAGTTCTTC. The chain recombines TRBV4-3 with TRBJ2-1; D could derive from TRBD1 or TRBD2 (5 bases each). The V and J ends lost 4 bases and 7 bases respectively, with 11 bases between them. Per the germline V gene, CDR1 is LGHNA and CDR2 is YSLEER. This CDR3 has 13 amino acids.

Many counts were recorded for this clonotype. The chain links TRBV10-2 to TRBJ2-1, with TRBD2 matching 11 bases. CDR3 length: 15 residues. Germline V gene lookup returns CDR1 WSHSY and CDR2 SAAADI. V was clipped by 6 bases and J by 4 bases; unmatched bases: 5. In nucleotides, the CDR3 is TGCGCCAGCAGAACCGGGACTAGCGGATACAATGAGCAGTTCTTC. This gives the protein CASRTGTSGYNEQFF.

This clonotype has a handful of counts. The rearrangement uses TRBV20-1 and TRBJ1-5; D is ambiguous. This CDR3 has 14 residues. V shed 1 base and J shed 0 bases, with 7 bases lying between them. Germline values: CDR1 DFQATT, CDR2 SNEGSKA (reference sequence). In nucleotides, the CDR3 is TGCAGTGCTAGAGGCAGGACTAGCAATCAGCCCCAGCATTTT. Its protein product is CSARGRTSNQPQHF.

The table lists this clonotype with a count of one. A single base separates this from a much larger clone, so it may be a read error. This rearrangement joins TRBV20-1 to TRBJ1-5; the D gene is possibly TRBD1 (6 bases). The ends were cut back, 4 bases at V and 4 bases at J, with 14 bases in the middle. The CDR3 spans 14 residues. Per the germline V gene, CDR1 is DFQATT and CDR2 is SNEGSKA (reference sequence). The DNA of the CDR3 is TGCAGTGCTATAGATCTACAGGGTAATCAGCCCCAGCATTTT. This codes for CSAIDLQGNQPQHF.

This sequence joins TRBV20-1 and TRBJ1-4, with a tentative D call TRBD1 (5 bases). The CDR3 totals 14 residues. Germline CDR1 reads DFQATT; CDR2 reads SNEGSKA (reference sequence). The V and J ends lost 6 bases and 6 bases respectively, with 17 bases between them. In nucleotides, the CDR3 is TGCAGTGCGGGCGGCGGGGCCGGGGATGAAAAACTGTTTTTT. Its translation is CSAGGGAGDEKLFF.

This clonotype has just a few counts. CDR3: CAISAATSYEQYF. CDR3 sequence (DNA): TGTGCCATCAGTGCAGCGACCTCCTACGAGCAGTACTTC. V usage is TRBV10-3 and J usage is TRBJ2-7; D is undetermined. Trimming pared 4 bases from V and 0 bases from J, leaving 7 bases between. CDR1 is ENHRY, CDR2 SYGVKD, per germline. The CDR3 totals 13 residues.

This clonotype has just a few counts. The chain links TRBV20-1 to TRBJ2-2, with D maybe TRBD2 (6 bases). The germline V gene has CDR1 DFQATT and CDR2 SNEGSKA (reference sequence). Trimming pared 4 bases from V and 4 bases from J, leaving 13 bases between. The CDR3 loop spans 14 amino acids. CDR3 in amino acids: CSAKNVAVTGELFF. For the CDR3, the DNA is TGCAGTGCTAAGAACGTAGCGGTCACCGGGGAGCTGTTTTTT.

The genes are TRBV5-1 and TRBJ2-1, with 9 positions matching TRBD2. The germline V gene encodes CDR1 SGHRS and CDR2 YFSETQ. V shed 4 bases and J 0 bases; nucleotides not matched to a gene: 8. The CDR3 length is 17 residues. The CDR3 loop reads CASSPGTSRSSYNEQFF. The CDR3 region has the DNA TGCGCCAGCAGCCCGGGGACTAGCCGGAGCTCCTACAATGAGCAGTTCTTC. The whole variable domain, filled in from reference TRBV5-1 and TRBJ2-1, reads KAGVTQTPRYLIKTRGQQVTLSCSPISGHRSVSWYQQTPGQGLQFLFEYFSETQRNKGNFPGRFSGRQFSNSRSEMNVSTLELGDSALYLCASSPGTSRSSYNEQFFGPGTRLTVL.

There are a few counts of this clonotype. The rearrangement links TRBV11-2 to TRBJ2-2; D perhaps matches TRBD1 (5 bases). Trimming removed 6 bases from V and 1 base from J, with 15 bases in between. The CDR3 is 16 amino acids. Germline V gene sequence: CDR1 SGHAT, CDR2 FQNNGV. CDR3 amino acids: CASRPNTGKNTGELFF. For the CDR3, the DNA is TGTGCCAGCAGACCAAATACAGGAAAGAACACCGGGGAGCTGTTTTTT.

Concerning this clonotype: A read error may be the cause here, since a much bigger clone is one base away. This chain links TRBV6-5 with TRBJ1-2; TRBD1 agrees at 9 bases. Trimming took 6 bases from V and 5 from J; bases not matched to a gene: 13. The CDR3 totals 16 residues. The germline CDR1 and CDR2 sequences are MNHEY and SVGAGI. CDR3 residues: CASRPKVDRGNYGYTF. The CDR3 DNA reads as TGTGCCAGCAGACCCAAAGTCGACAGGGGGAATTATGGCTACACCTTC.

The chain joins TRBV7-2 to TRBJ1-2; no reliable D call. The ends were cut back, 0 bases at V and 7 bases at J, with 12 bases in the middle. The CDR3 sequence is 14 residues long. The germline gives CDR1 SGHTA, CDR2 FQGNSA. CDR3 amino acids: CASSLAQQLAGYTF. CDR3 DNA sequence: TGTGCCAGCAGCTTAGCACAGCAACTTGCTGGCTACACCTTC.

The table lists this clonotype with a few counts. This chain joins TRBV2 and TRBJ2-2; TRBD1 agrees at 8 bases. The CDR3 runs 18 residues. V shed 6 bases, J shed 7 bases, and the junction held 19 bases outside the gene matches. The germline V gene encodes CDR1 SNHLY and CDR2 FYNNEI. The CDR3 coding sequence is TGTGCCAGCAGAGGGACAGGCGCATCATCCTTATATGGCGGGGAGCTGTTTTTT. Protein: CASRGTGASSLYGGELFF.

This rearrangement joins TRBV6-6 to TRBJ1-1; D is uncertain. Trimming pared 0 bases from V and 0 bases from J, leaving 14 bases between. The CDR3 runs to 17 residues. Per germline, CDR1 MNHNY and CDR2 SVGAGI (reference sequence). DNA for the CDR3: TGTGCCAGCAGTTACTCGAGTAAGCCAGCCATGAACACTGAAGCTTTCTTT. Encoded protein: CASSYSSKPAMNTEAFF.

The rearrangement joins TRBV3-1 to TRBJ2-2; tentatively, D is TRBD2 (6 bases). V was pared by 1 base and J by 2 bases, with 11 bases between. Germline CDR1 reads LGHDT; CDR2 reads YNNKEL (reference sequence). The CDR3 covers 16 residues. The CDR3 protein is CASSQGPGTNTGELFF. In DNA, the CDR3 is TGTGCCAGCAGCCAAGGACCAGGGACTAACACCGGGGAGCTGTTTTTT.

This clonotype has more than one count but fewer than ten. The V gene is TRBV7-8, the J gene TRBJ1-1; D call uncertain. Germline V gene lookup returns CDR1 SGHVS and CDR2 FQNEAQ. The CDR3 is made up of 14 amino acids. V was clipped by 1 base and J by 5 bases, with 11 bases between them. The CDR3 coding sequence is TGTGCCAGCAGCTTAGAACGGGTGTTGACTGAAGCTTTCTTT. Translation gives CASSLERVLTEAFF.

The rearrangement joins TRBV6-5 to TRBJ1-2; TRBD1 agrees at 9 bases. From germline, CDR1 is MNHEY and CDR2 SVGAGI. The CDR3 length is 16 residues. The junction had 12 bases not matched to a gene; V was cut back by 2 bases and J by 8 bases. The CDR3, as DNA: TGTGCCAGCAGTTACAGCGGGACAGGGCTCTCGTCGGGCTACACCTTC. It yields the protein CASSYSGTGLSSGYTF.

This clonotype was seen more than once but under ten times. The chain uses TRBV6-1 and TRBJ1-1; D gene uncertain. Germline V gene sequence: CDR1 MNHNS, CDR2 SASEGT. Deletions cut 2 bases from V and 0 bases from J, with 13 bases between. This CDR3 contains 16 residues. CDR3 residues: CASSEWWDRMNTEAFF. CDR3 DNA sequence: TGTGCCAGCAGTGAATGGTGGGATCGGATGAACACTGAAGCTTTCTTT.

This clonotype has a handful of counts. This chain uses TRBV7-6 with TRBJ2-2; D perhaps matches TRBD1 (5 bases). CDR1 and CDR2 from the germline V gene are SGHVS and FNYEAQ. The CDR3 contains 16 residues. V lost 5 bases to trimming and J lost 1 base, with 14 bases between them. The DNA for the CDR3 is TGTGCCAGCAGCCACACAGGATACCTGAACACCGGGGAGCTGTTTTTT. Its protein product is CASSHTGYLNTGELFF.

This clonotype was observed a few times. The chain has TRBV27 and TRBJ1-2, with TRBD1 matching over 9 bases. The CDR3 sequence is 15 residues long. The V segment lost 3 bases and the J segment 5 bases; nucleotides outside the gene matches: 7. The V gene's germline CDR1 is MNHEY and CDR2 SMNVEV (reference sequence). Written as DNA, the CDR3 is TGTGCCAGCAGTTTCACAGGGGGCACGGGATATGGCTACACCTTC. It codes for CASSFTGGTGYGYTF.

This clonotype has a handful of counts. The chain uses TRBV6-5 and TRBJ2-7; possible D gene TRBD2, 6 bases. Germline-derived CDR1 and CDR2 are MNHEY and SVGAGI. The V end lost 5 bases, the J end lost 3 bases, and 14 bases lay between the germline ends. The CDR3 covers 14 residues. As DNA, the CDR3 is TGTGCCAGCAGTAAGGGACTCATCATCTACGAGCAGTACTTC. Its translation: CASSKGLIIYEQYF.

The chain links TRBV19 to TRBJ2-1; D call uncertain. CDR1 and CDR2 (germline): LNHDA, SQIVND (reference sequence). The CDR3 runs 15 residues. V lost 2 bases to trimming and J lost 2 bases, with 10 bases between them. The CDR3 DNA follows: TGTGCCAGTAGTATACGAGTAGACCCCTACAATGAGCAGTTCTTC. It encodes CASSIRVDPYNEQFF.